The 16 T cell receptor beta chains below were found in one sample sequenced in a study of shared clonotypes between healthy human individuals. The assay was immunoSEQ multiplex PCR, and TCRdb's table has in-frame clones only and misses some. Of more than 550,000 clones listed, under 95% are singletons. The naive CD8 subset, CD45RO-negative cells positively selected for CCR7, excluded terminally differentiated effector memory CD45RA+ cells. The specimen sequenced was naive CD8+ T cells sorted from blood. These receptors all stem from a man aged 30 to 45 in good health.

The chain links TRBV10-2 to TRBJ2-7, with 11 bases fitting TRBD2. V dropped 0 bases and J dropped 7; count of bases not matched to a gene: 8. The germline CDR1 and CDR2 sequences are WSHSY and SAAADI. The CDR3 totals 16 residues. CDR3 residues: CASSESTSGALGEQYF. As DNA, the CDR3 is TGCGCCAGCAGTGAGTCGACTAGCGGGGCTCTGGGGGAGCAGTACTTC.

The rearrangement uses TRBV7-9 and TRBJ2-4; D gene unclear. The CDR3 runs 16 residues. Germline V gene lookup returns CDR1 SEHNR and CDR2 FQNEAQ (reference sequence). V lost 1 base and J 3 bases, leaving 13 bases between the germline ends. Here the CDR3 reads CASSLVPVGFKNIQYF. The CDR3 region has the DNA TGTGCCAGCAGCTTAGTCCCGGTTGGTTTCAAAAACATTCAGTACTTC.

This chain joins TRBV6-5 and TRBJ2-7; 8 bases line up with TRBD1. There are 15 residues in the CDR3. The V segment lost 0 bases and the J segment 5 bases; nucleotides outside the gene matches: 6. Germline values: CDR1 MNHEY, CDR2 SVGAGI. The CDR3: CASSYSIGQGNEQYF. Written as DNA, the CDR3 is TGTGCCAGCAGTTACTCGATCGGACAGGGCAACGAGCAGTACTTC.

The CDR3 protein is CSVAGQADGYTF. CDR3 sequence (DNA): TGCAGCGTTGCGGGACAGGCGGATGGCTACACCTTC. This chain links TRBV29-1 with TRBJ1-2, with 8 bases identical to TRBD1. Germline CDR1 and CDR2: SQVTM and ANQGSEA. V gave up 4 bases and J gave up 6 bases; unmatched junction bases: 4. CDR3 length equals 12 residues. Full variable domain (missing parts from reference TRBV29-1 and TRBJ1-2): SAVISQKPSRDICQRGTSLTIQCQVDSQVTMMFWYRQQPGQSLTLIATANQGSEATYESGFVIDKFPISRPNLTFSTLTVSNMSPEDSSIYLCSVAGQADGYTFGSGTRLTVV.

CDR3 nucleotide sequence: TGTGCCAGCAGTTTTCCTAGCGGAGGGGTCTACGAGCAGTACTTC. As protein: CASSFPSGGVYEQYF. The V call is TRBV28, the J call TRBJ2-7, with TRBD2 identical over 7 bases. V shed 3 bases and J 3 bases; nucleotides not matched to a gene: 8. The CDR3 runs to 15 residues. CDR1 is MDHEN, CDR2 SYDVKM, per germline.

CDR3 DNA: TGTGCCAGCAGCTTAGCCCCCCTGGGGCAGCCCCAGCATTTT. Its protein product is CASSLAPLGQPQHF. The J gene is TRBJ1-5, the V gene TRBV7-2; D gene uncertain. CDR1 and CDR2 from the germline V gene are SGHTA and FQGNSA. The CDR3 totals 14 residues. The ends were cut back, 0 bases at V and 7 bases at J, with 10 bases in the middle.

V and J are TRBV27 and TRBJ2-1; D is ambiguous. The CDR3 is made up of 13 amino acids. Germline-derived CDR1 and CDR2 are MNHEY and SMNVEV (reference sequence). V shed 2 bases and J shed 4 bases, with 6 bases lying between them. The chain's CDR3 is CASSLEWYNEQFF. CDR3 DNA: TGTGCCAGCAGTTTAGAGTGGTACAATGAGCAGTTCTTC.

The genes are TRBV2 and TRBJ2-7; D is unclear. Germline V gene data show CDR1 as SNHLY and CDR2 as FYNNEI. V shed 2 bases and J shed 2 bases, with 10 bases lying between them. This CDR3 is built from 14 residues. This CDR3 is CASSEPAEPYEQYF. Here the CDR3 DNA reads TGTGCCAGCAGTGAACCAGCAGAGCCCTACGAGCAGTACTTC.

This rearrangement joins TRBV29-1 to TRBJ2-7, with 14 bases lining up with TRBD2. Germline trimming cut 6 bases from V and 3 bases from J; bases unmatched to any gene: 7. The CDR3 is made up of 15 amino acids. Germline V gene lookup returns CDR1 SQVTM and CDR2 ANQGSEA. Written as DNA, the CDR3 is TGCAGCGTGGCTGGGGGGACTAGCGGGAGCTACGAGCAGTACTTC. This sequence encodes CSVAGGTSGSYEQYF.

This clone was seen just once. The chain uses TRBV29-1 and TRBJ2-2; 7 bases agree with TRBD1. The CDR3 loop spans 14 amino acids. V dropped 6 bases and J dropped 0; count of bases not matched to a gene: 4. Germline values: CDR1 SQVTM, CDR2 ANQGSEA. CDR3 sequence reads: CSVDDRANTGELFF. The CDR3, as DNA: TGCAGCGTCGACGACAGGGCGAACACCGGGGAGCTGTTTTTT.

The V gene is TRBV4-1, the J gene TRBJ2-2, with a possible D match to TRBD1 (6 bases). Germline V gene lookup returns CDR1 MGHRA and CDR2 YSYEKL. Trimming removed 1 base at V and 2 bases at J, with 8 bases between. The CDR3 is 15 amino acids. CDR3: CASSQGTVNTGELFF. As DNA, the CDR3 is TGCGCCAGCAGCCAAGGGACAGTTAACACCGGGGAGCTGTTTTTT.

V gene TRBV29-1 combines with J gene TRBJ2-5, with 7 bases aligning to TRBD2. This CDR3 is 13 amino acids long. V was pared by 7 bases and J by 4 bases, with 9 bases of the junction left unmatched. The germline V gene has CDR1 SQVTM and CDR2 ANQGSEA. The CDR3 loop reads CSGTPLALETQYF. The CDR3 coding sequence is TGCAGCGGTACCCCACTAGCGCTAGAGACCCAGTACTTC.

On this clone itself: Other DNA sequences in the sample encode the same CDR3. This sequence joins TRBV7-9 and TRBJ1-1; no reliable D call. In germline, CDR1 is SEHNR, CDR2 FQNEAQ (reference sequence). CDR3 length equals 12 residues. The V end lost 4 bases, the J end lost 4 bases, and 7 bases lay between the germline ends. CDR3 loop: CASSYGGTEAFF. As DNA, the CDR3 is TGTGCCAGCAGCTATGGTGGCACTGAAGCTTTCTTT.

A few counts support this clone. The V and J genes are TRBV28 and TRBJ2-2; 7 bases line up with TRBD1. Trimming removed 7 bases from V and 6 bases from J; junction bases left unmatched: 11. Germline CDR1 reads MDHEN; CDR2 reads SYDVKM. CDR3 length: 15 residues. CDR3 amino acids: CASIQTGDPSGELFF. In DNA form, the CDR3 reads TGTGCCAGCATCCAAACAGGGGATCCTTCCGGGGAGCTGTTTTTT.

V is TRBV18 and J is TRBJ1-5, with TRBD1 matching 9 bases. CDR1 is KGHSH, CDR2 LQKENI, per germline. This CDR3 spans 15 amino acids. After removal of 6 bases from V and 4 bases from J, the junction contained 7 bases not matched to a gene. The CDR3 bases are TGTGCCAGCTCGCCCGGGACAGGGCCTAATCAGCCCCAGCATTTT. Translating gives CASSPGTGPNQPQHF.

The chain combines TRBV15 with TRBJ2-1; D ambiguous. Trimming took off 0 bases at V and 7 bases at J, with 13 bases between the two ends. In germline, CDR1 is LNHNV, CDR2 YYDKDF (reference sequence). The CDR3 has 15 residues. The CDR3 nucleotides read TGTGCCACCAGCAGAGATTTCTCTCGGCGGAATGAGCAGTTCTTC. It specifies CATSRDFSRRNEQFF.